The text below deals with one T cell receptor (beta chain). The data derive from a study of OX40 agonist ivuxolimab in advanced cancers. Study summary: Mean age about 60 years, range roughly 23 to 79; around 80% male. Partial responses occurred in three patients (one hepatocellular carcinoma, two cutaneous melanoma).

V lost 5 bases, J lost 5 bases, and 21 bases lay in between. This CDR3 is built from 16 residues. Germline loops: CDR1 MNHEY, CDR2 SMNVEV (reference sequence). The protocol was immunoSEQ multiplex PCR, while the TCRdb copy is restricted to in-frame clones and leaves out a portion. The table has 70,000 to 90,000 clones, over 75% seen once. This sample comprised CD4+ or CD8+ T cells sorted from blood, obtained in a trial of the OX40 agonist ivuxolimab. The chain uses TRBV27 and TRBJ2-5; the D is unclear. The TCR originated in an adult with an advanced solid tumor such as melanoma, head and neck, liver or kidney cancer. The CDR3 loop is CASSPSIGPITETQYF. The CDR3 coding sequence is TGTGCCAGCAGTCCCTCCATCGGCCCTATCACCGAGACCCAGTACTTC.